Presented here are 19 T cell receptor beta chains from one specimen sequenced in a study of PD-1 blockade in mismatch repair-deficient tumors (TCRdb year 2017). Library construction relied on the immunoSEQ multiplex PCR assay. The clones in this table, taken by TCRdb from immuneACCESS, are in-frame only. Not every clone is retained; where verified, under half of the shortfall comes from an unresolved V gene, and the cause of the rest is unknown. Here the sample has tens of thousands of clones; roughly 80% occur a single time. The top ten clones comprise under 3% of the sample. The time point label, read with the paper, signifies: peripheral blood 12 weeks after first pembrolizumab dose. The sample consisted of peripheral blood, taken 12 weeks after starting pembrolizumab. Receptors originate from an adult with mismatch repair-deficient cancer.

V and J are TRBV10-1 and TRBJ2-3, with 7 bases matching TRBD2. This CDR3 has 14 residues. Germline V gene lookup returns CDR1 WNHNN and CDR2 SYGVQD (reference sequence). Trimming at V came to 9 bases and at J to 7 bases, leaving 13 bases not matched to a gene. The CDR3 loop reads CARARGCGSYTQYF. As DNA, the CDR3 is TGCGCCAGGGCCCGGGGATGCGGGAGTTATACGCAGTATTTT.

The chain couples TRBV19 to TRBJ2-7; TRBD2 aligns across 12 bases. V trimming: 5 bases; J trimming: 4 bases; junction bases outside the gene matches: 6. The CDR3 length is 15 residues. Germline V gene sequence: CDR1 LNHDA, CDR2 SQIVND (reference sequence). The CDR3 loop reads CASSGETSGSYEQYF. The CDR3 nucleotides are TGTGCCAGTAGTGGGGAGACTAGCGGGAGTTACGAGCAGTACTTC. Variable domain in full (rest from reference TRBV19 and TRBJ2-7): DGGITQSPKYLFRKEGQNVTLSCEQNLNHDAMYWYRQDPGQGLRLIYYSQIVNDFQKGDIAEGYSVSREKKESFPLTVTSAQKNPTAFYLCASSGETSGSYEQYFGPGTRLTVT.

V is TRBV9 and J is TRBJ2-1; weak D call: TRBD1 (5 bases). Germline CDR1 reads SGDLS; CDR2 reads YYNGEE. CDR3 length: 15 residues. The V and J ends lost 2 bases and 0 bases respectively, with 9 bases between them. CDR3 sequence: CASSVGLSSYNEQFF. The CDR3 nucleotides are TGTGCCAGCAGCGTGGGGCTGAGCTCCTACAATGAGCAGTTCTTC.

The chain recombines TRBV6-6 with TRBJ1-1, with D perhaps matching TRBD1 (5 bases). Per germline, CDR1 MNHNY and CDR2 SVGAGI (reference sequence). Trimming took 7 bases from V and 8 from J, leaving 11 bases between them. The CDR3 length is 11 residues. The CDR3, as DNA: TGTGCCAGCACCGAAGGGACGGAAGCTTTCTTT. It translates to CASTEGTEAFF.

This chain links TRBV14 with TRBJ2-3; perhaps TRBD1 as D (6 bases). This CDR3 spans 14 amino acids. V lost 4 bases to trimming and J lost 4 bases, with 12 bases between them. CDR1 and CDR2 (germline): SGHDN, FVKESK. CDR3: CASSPTGFPDTQYF. CDR3 nucleotide sequence: TGTGCCAGCAGCCCTACAGGGTTTCCAGATACGCAGTATTTT.

This clone was counted once. The DNA of the CDR3 is TGTGCCAGCAGCTTGGGGCGGACTGAAGCTTTCTTT. Amino acids: CASSLGRTEAFF. The V call is TRBV5-6, the J call TRBJ1-1; the D is unclear. The CDR3 spans 12 residues. CDR1 is SGHDT and CDR2 is YYEEEE in the germline V gene. V was trimmed by 0 bases and J by 5 bases, leaving 5 bases between them.

The chain has TRBV7-8 and TRBJ1-3, with TRBD1 matching over 8 bases. CDR1 SGHVS and CDR2 FQNEAQ come from the germline V gene. The J segment lost 1 base and the V segment lost 0 bases, leaving 5 bases of the junction unmatched. This CDR3 comprises 17 residues. The CDR3 sequence: CASSLAGDRLSGNTIYF. Here the CDR3 DNA reads TGTGCCAGCAGCTTAGCCGGGGACAGGCTATCTGGAAACACCATATATTTT.

The chain recombines TRBV11-3 with TRBJ1-1; D is undetermined. From germline, CDR1 is SGHNT and CDR2 YENEEA. The CDR3 consists of 12 residues. With 1 base removed from V and 4 bases from J, the gap between germline ends came to 4 bases. CDR3 sequence reads: CASSLVLTEAFF. As DNA, the CDR3 is TGTGCCAGCAGCTTAGTACTCACTGAAGCTTTCTTT.

The chain joins TRBV9 to TRBJ2-2; 14 bases match TRBD2. Germline V gene sequence: CDR1 SGDLS, CDR2 YYNGEE. J was trimmed by 7 bases and V by 4 bases; bases with no gene match: 6. This CDR3 is 16 amino acids long. The CDR3 is CASSSRLAGGVGELFF. The CDR3 nucleotides read TGTGCCAGCAGCTCTAGACTAGCGGGAGGGGTCGGGGAGCTGTTTTTT.

This rearrangement joins TRBV18 to TRBJ1-1; TRBD1 is a possible D gene (6 bases). CDR1 is KGHSH and CDR2 is LQKENI in the germline V gene. This CDR3 is 15 amino acids long. V lost 6 bases to trimming and J lost 1 base, with 15 bases between them. The CDR3 loop reads CASSPTGRGNTEAFF. The CDR3 bases are TGTGCCAGCTCCCCTACAGGGAGGGGGAACACTGAAGCTTTCTTT.

The genes are TRBV21-1 and TRBJ1-5; the listed D gene, TRBD1, was not tested against the DNA. TRBV21-1 is given as a pseudogene. This CDR3 region has 16 residues. CDR3 region: CASSKALQGDNQPQHF. In DNA form, the CDR3 reads TGTGCCAGCAGCAAAGCACTTCAGGGGGACAATCAGCCCCAGCATTTT.

V and J are TRBV19 and TRBJ1-1; TRBD1 might be the D (5 bases). Germline CDR1 reads LNHDA; CDR2 reads SQIVND (reference sequence). Trimming took 3 bases from V and 3 from J, leaving 17 bases between them. The CDR3 extends over 16 amino acids. The CDR3 bases are TGTGCCAGTAGTATTGGGAGGGGCCTGGGGGACACTGAAGCTTTCTTT. Amino acid sequence: CASSIGRGLGDTEAFF.

This clone was seen only a few times. The V call is TRBV11-2, the J call TRBJ2-1; D uncertain. The CDR3 runs 12 residues. CDR1 is SGHAT, CDR2 FQNNGV, per germline. Trimming left V 5 bases short and J 6 bases short, with 8 bases between. The CDR3 loop is CASSPTFNEQFF. DNA for the CDR3: TGTGCCAGCAGCCCCACTTTCAATGAGCAGTTCTTC.

Only one count was recorded for this clone. This rearrangement joins TRBV5-1 to TRBJ2-7; tentative D call: TRBD2 (5 bases). The CDR3 totals 15 residues. Germline CDR1 is SGHRS and CDR2 is YFSETQ. V lost 0 bases and J lost 2, with 12 bases in between. CDR3 in amino acids: CASSLESGYAYEQYF. The CDR3 nucleotides read TGCGCCAGCAGCTTGGAATCGGGGTACGCCTACGAGCAGTACTTC.

The rearrangement joins TRBV7-2 to TRBJ2-1; 11 nucleotides match TRBD1. The CDR3 extends over 21 amino acids. V was pared by 0 bases and J by 2 bases, with 15 bases of the junction left unmatched. Germline V gives CDR1 SGHTA, CDR2 FQGNSA. The CDR3 protein is CASSLAGTGGFWGAPYNEQFF. CDR3 DNA: TGTGCCAGCAGCTTAGCGGGGACAGGGGGATTTTGGGGGGCACCCTACAATGAGCAGTTCTTC. The full variable domain, in which reference TRBV7-2 and TRBJ2-1 provide the parts outside the CDR3, is GAGVSQSPSNKVTEKGKDVELRCDPISGHTALYWYRQSLGQGLEFLIYFQGNSAPDKSGLPSDRFSAERTGGSVSTLTIQRTQQEDSAVYLCASSLAGTGGFWGAPYNEQFFGPGTRLTVL.

This rearrangement joins TRBV29-1 to TRBJ2-7, with TRBD2 matching 13 bases. With 3 bases clipped from V and 3 bases from J, the junction kept 2 bases outside the gene matches. The germline V gene encodes CDR1 SQVTM and CDR2 ANQGSEA. The CDR3 consists of 14 residues. The CDR3, as DNA: TGCAGCGTTGAGGGACTAGCGGGGCTCTACGAGCAGTACTTC. It encodes CSVEGLAGLYEQYF.

The J gene is TRBJ2-1, the V gene TRBV9, with 9 bases aligning to TRBD2. V lost 4 bases to trimming and J lost 5 bases; unmatched junction nucleotides: 7. Germline V gene sequence: CDR1 SGDLS, CDR2 YYNGEE. This CDR3 contains 15 residues. CDR3 residues: CASSPGTSIHNEQFF. For the CDR3, the DNA is TGTGCCAGCAGCCCGGGGACTAGCATTCACAATGAGCAGTTCTTC.

The chain is built from TRBV11-1 and TRBJ2-5; 8 nucleotides line up with TRBD2. The V and J ends lost 1 base and 2 bases, in that order; junction bases with no gene match: 3. The CDR3 runs 15 residues. The germline V gene has CDR1 SGHAT and CDR2 FQDESV (reference sequence). The CDR3 spells CASSLGGTRQETQYF. The CDR3 DNA reads as TGTGCCAGCAGCTTAGGGGGGACTAGACAAGAGACCCAGTACTTC.

This clone was detected only once. Being one base from a much bigger clone, this may be a read error. The chain combines TRBV5-4 with TRBJ1-1; 7 bases line up with TRBD1. The germline V gene encodes CDR1 SGHNT and CDR2 YYREEE (reference sequence). There are 14 residues in the CDR3. V lost 0 bases, J lost 1 base, and 0 bases stayed unmatched. Here the CDR3 DNA reads TGTGCCAGCAGCTTGGACAGGGGGAACACTGAAGCTTTCTTT. Translating it yields CASSLDRGNTEAFF.